These 24 T cell receptor beta chains came from one sample sequenced in a study of tumor and adjacent non-tumor tissue in lung cancer (dated by TCRdb to the late 2010s). The method behind the library was multiplex PCR. The instrument given in TCRdb is Illumina HiSeq 2500. TCRbeta libraries were constructed through three rounds of nested PCR with primers (Table S4) according to protocols adapted from ARM-PCR. The public sequencing data were trimmed at Q25 with fastp and processed into clonotypes with MiXCR by TCRdb, which kept only in-frame beta chains. One record per CDR3 amino acid sequence lists the most common genes and DNA. This sample has under 95,000 distinct CDR3 sequences in its table, and about 70% of those were observed once. The ten largest clones capture 15% to 20% of the sample. RNA was isolated from bulk unsorted tissue, and RNA quality was assessed with a NanoDrop ND-1000 and an Agilent 2100.

Sequencing used lung tumor tissue. Receptors originate from a man aged 60 to 69 with non-small cell lung cancer.

A note on this clonotype: Germline is not matched at one junction end, which may reflect a read error. The chain joins TRBV6-2 or TRBV6-3 to TRBJ2-3; D is undetermined. Germline CDR1 is MNHEY and CDR2 is SVGEGT. This CDR3 comprises 16 residues. This CDR3 is CAISSPVGWGTDTQYF. CDR3 in DNA: TGTGCCATCAGTTCGCCCGTGGGATGGGGCACAGATACGCAGTATTTT.

With regard to this clonotype: One end of the junction does not line up with germline, which may come from a read error. This sequence joins TRBV12-3 or TRBV12-4 and TRBJ1-2; no clear D gene. The CDR3 consists of 11 residues. CDR3 protein: CASSLGYGYIF. The CDR3 nucleotides are TGTGCCAGCAGTTTGGGATATGGCTACATCTTC.

This clonotype was seen a handful of times. This may arise from a read error, as a much more abundant clone is one base away. The chain employs TRBV29-1 and TRBJ2-5; D remains ambiguous. Between the trimmed V and J ends, which lost 4 bases and 0 bases, there was a span of 9 bases. The CDR3 runs to 13 residues. Per germline, CDR1 SQVTM and CDR2 ANQGSEA. DNA for the CDR3: TGCAGCGTTGTGATAAAGTACCAAGAGACCCAGTACTTC. Amino acids: CSVVIKYQETQYF.

This clonotype came up a few times. The chain carries TRBV11-1 and TRBJ2-1, with TRBD2 as a possible D gene (6 bases). The CDR3 loop spans 18 amino acids. Germline-derived CDR1 and CDR2 are SGHAT and FQDESV (reference sequence). V was cut by 1 base and J by 7 bases, with 23 bases left in between. The CDR3 protein is CASSLVHGSGLEVNEQFF. The CDR3 nucleotides read TGTGCCAGCAGCTTAGTCCACGGTAGCGGCCTTGAAGTAAATGAGCAGTTCTTC. The full variable domain, completed using reference TRBV11-1 and TRBJ2-1, is EAEVAQSPRYKITEKSQAVAFWCDPISGHATLYWYRQILGQGPELLVQFQDESVVDDSQLPKDRFSAERLKGVDSTLKIQPAELGDSAMYLCASSLVHGSGLEVNEQFFGPGTRLTVL.

In the case of this clonotype: Given the absence of the conserved phenylalanine or tryptophan at the CDR3 end, a read error is likely. The V and J genes are TRBV12-3 or TRBV12-4 and TRBJ2-7; the D is unclear. This CDR3 contains 13 residues. The V end lost 5 bases, the J end lost 4 bases, and 12 bases lay between the germline ends. The CDR3 is CASSSNYLYEQYI. The CDR3 nucleotides are TGTGCCAGCAGTAGCAACTACTTGTACGAGCAGTACATC.

In this sample, this clonotype turned up a few times. This chain connects TRBV5-1 to TRBJ2-3; TRBD2 matches 7 bases. The germline V gene encodes CDR1 SGHRS and CDR2 YFSETQ. This CDR3 region has 14 residues. The V and J ends lost 1 base and 11 bases, in that order; junction bases with no gene match: 10. The CDR3 reads CASSLNQQGGEQYF. CDR3 bases: TGCGCCAGCAGCTTGAACCAGCAGGGAGGGGAGCAGTATTTT.

This clonotype was found a few times. V usage is TRBV7-9 and J usage is TRBJ2-6; TRBD1 might be the D (5 bases). Trimming pared 0 bases from V and 2 bases from J, leaving 5 bases between. The germline gives CDR1 SEHNR, CDR2 FQNEAQ (reference sequence). The CDR3 is made up of 15 amino acids. The CDR3 sequence: CASSLAGAGANVLTF. The CDR3 DNA reads TGTGCCAGCAGCTTAGCAGGGGCTGGGGCCAACGTCCTGACTTTC. Filled out from reference TRBV7-9 and TRBJ2-6, the complete variable domain reads DTGVSQNPRHKITKRGQNVTFRCDPISEHNRLYWYRQTLGQGPEFLTYFQNEAQLEKSRLLSDRFSAERPKGSFSTLEIQRTEQGDSAMYLCASSLAGAGANVLTFGAGSRLTVL.

Note on this clonotype: A read error is possible here, since a much larger clone lies one base away. This chain links TRBV20-1 with TRBJ2-1, with 7 positions matching TRBD1. The CDR3 extends over 11 amino acids. The V gene's germline CDR1 is DFQATT and CDR2 SNEGSKA (reference sequence). The CDR3 sequence: CSARDDRVLSF. In DNA, the CDR3 is TGCAGTGCTAGAGACGACAGGGTCTTGAGTTTC.

This clonotype was seen at least ten times. The chain is built from TRBV6-1 and TRBJ2-3; the D is unclear. Trimming shortened V by 7 bases and J by 5 bases, and 16 bases separated the two germline ends. The germline gives CDR1 MNHNS, CDR2 SASEGT. The CDR3 contains 14 residues. The DNA of the CDR3 is TGTGCCAGCACCGTAGTGGATGGCGTAGATACGCAGTATTTT. Its protein product is CASTVVDGVDTQYF.

This clonotype has a handful of counts. CDR3 region: CAMSSPRGREYVAEQYF. Here the CDR3 DNA reads TGTGCCATGAGCTCCCCCCGGGGCCGGGAGTACGTCGCCGAGCAGTACTTC. The chain carries TRBV11-1 and TRBJ2-7, with D perhaps TRBD2 (6 bases). CDR1 is SGHAT and CDR2 is FQDESV in the germline V gene (reference sequence). Trimming left V 10 bases short and J 6 bases short, with 31 bases between. The CDR3 contains 17 residues.

There are many counts of this clonotype. The chain uses TRBV6-5 and TRBJ2-1; 7 bases are a match to TRBD1. Unmatched junction bases numbered 5, after V lost 5 bases and J lost 7 bases. Germline V CDR1 and CDR2: MNHEY, SVGAGI. The CDR3 is made up of 13 amino acids. DNA for the CDR3: TGTGCCAGCAGTCACGACAGGGTTAATGAGCAGTTCTTC. It translates to CASSHDRVNEQFF.

The chain has TRBV11-2 and TRBJ2-7, with 7 positions matching TRBD2. Per the germline V gene, CDR1 is SGHAT and CDR2 is FQNNGV. This CDR3 has 16 amino acids. The ends lost 7 bases at V and 0 bases at J; junction bases unmatched: 12. CDR3 DNA: TGTGCCAGCACCTTCGGCGGGGGACGGGGCTCCTACGAGCAGTACTTC. It is translated as CASTFGGGRGSYEQYF.

In its sample, this clonotype was seen once. This may arise from a read error, as a much more abundant clone is one base away. CDR3: CATGRDSADMQYF. CDR3 nucleotide sequence: TGTGCCACCGGAAGGGATAGTGCAGATATGCAGTATTTT. The V call is TRBV24-1, the J call TRBJ2-3, with D unclear. Germline CDR1 and CDR2: KGHDR and SFDVKD. There are 13 residues in the CDR3.

This clonotype occurred many times. The chain recombines TRBV5-5 with TRBJ1-5; possibly TRBD1 for D (5 bases). The CDR3 has 14 residues. Germline V CDR1 and CDR2: SGHKS, YYEKEE (reference sequence). The V gene lost 3 bases and the J gene lost 3 bases, with 10 bases spanning the gap. The DNA for the CDR3 is TGTGCCAGCAGCTCACAGGTAAACAATCAGCCCCAGCATTTT. It encodes CASSSQVNNQPQHF.

This clonotype showed up just once. This clone may be a read error of a much larger clone one base away. J is TRBJ2-3 and V is TRBV5-6; TRBD2 might be the D (6 bases). Germline V gene data show CDR1 as SGHDT and CDR2 as YYEEEE. The CDR3 is made up of 15 amino acids. V was pared by 0 bases and J by 5 bases, with 13 bases between. The CDR3 nucleotides are TGTGCCAGCAGCTTGGGGGGACTCCGGATAGATACGCAGTATTTT. This sequence encodes CASSLGGLRIDTQYF.

Concerning this clonotype itself: Since no conserved phenylalanine or tryptophan closes the CDR3, a read error is the likely cause. The chain links TRBV13 to TRBJ2-7; D unresolved. Germline V gene data show CDR1 as PRHDT and CDR2 as FYEKMQ (reference sequence). The germline V and J ends were trimmed by 4 bases and 5 bases, with 21 bases remaining between them. This CDR3 region has 16 residues. The CDR3 DNA sequence: TGTGCCAGCAGCTCAGGCCTCGGGCAGGTAAAGAACGAGCAGTACTTA. It encodes CASSSGLGQVKNEQYL.

Regarding this clonotype: The junction departs from the called germline gene at one end, perhaps through a read error. V usage is TRBV6-1 and J usage is TRBJ1-1, with no clear D. The CDR3 has 15 residues. The germline gives CDR1 MNHNS, CDR2 SASEGT. CDR3 loop: CASSETARLSGEVFF. In nucleotides, the CDR3 is TGTGCCAGCAGTGAAACAGCTCGGCTCAGTGGAGAAGTTTTCTTT.

Note on this clonotype: This could be a read error, since a much larger clone is one nucleotide away. V usage is TRBV20-1 and J usage is TRBJ2-5; D is perhaps TRBD2 (5 bases). Germline assignment: CDR1 DFQATT and CDR2 SNEGSKA (reference sequence). This CDR3 spans 11 amino acids. The CDR3, as DNA: TGCAGTACTAGATTGGATGAGACCCAGTACTTC. It codes for CSTRLDETQYF.

This clonotype was picked up many times. The rearrangement links TRBV7-6 to TRBJ2-3, with a weak D call TRBD2 (6 bases). CDR1 is SGHVS, CDR2 FNYEAQ, per germline. The CDR3 is 17 amino acids. V was pared by 1 base and J by 0 bases, with 14 bases between. The CDR3 DNA reads TGTGCCAGCAGCTTAGTAAGGGGACTCACTAGCACAGATACGCAGTATTTT. This encodes CASSLVRGLTSTDTQYF. The full variable domain, rest sourced from reference TRBV7-6 and TRBJ2-3, is GAGVSQSPRYKVTKRGQDVALRCDPISGHVSLYWYRQALGQGPEFLTYFNYEAQQDKSGLPNDRFSAERPEGSISTLTIQRTEQRDSAMYRCASSLVRGLTSTDTQYFGPGTRLTVL.

About this clonotype itself: Given a much more abundant clone one base away, this may be a read error. This rearrangement joins TRBV2 to TRBJ1-6; the match to TRBD1 covers 9 bases. Germline CDR1 is SNHLY and CDR2 is FYNNEI. This CDR3 spans 13 amino acids. The CDR3 loop reads CVCRDRDNSPLHF. CDR3 coding DNA: TGTGTCTGCCGGGACAGGGATAATTCACCCCTCCACTTT.

To note about this clonotype: A junction end diverges from the germline sequence, so it may reflect a read error. The V and J genes are TRBV7-9 and TRBJ1-4; possibly TRBD1 for D (5 bases). Germline assignment: CDR1 SEHNR and CDR2 FQNEAQ (reference sequence). CDR3 length equals 11 residues. The CDR3 bases are TGTGCCAGCAGCATTTCAGGGCCAGGGACGTTT. Its translation: CASSISGPGTF.

A word on this clonotype: A read error may account for a junction end that differs from germline. The V and J genes are TRBV19 and TRBJ2-7, with D perhaps TRBD1 or TRBD2 (5 bases each). CDR1 LNHDA and CDR2 SQIVND come from the germline V gene (reference sequence). The CDR3 runs to 13 residues. The CDR3 bases are TGTGACAGTAGTACTGGCAGGGAGTACGAGCAGTACTTC. This gives the protein CDSSTGREYEQYF.

This clonotype was picked up a small number of times. This may stem from a read error, because a much larger clone lies one nucleotide away. CDR3 DNA: TGCAGCGCTGAAGATGGGGCAGACCAAGAGACCCAGTACTTC. Its protein is CSAEDGADQETQYF. V gene TRBV29-1 combines with J gene TRBJ2-5, with a tentative D call TRBD1 (5 bases). This CDR3 has 14 amino acids. Germline CDR1 and CDR2: SQVTM and ANQGSEA.

Concerning this clonotype: The junction shows a germline mismatch at one end, possibly a read error. The chain links TRBV4-1 to TRBJ1-2; the match to TRBD1 covers 12 bases. The length of the CDR3 is 18 residues. The germline V gene has CDR1 MGHRA and CDR2 YSYEKL. CDR3 in DNA: TGTGCCAGCAGCCAAACCGGGACAGGGGGCAGAGGCTACTATAGCTACACTTTC. Its translation: CASSQTGTGGRGYYSYTF.